The rows below give T cell receptor beta chains drawn from one sample of a study of Graves' ophthalmopathy and Graves' hyperthyroidism. TCRdb used MiXCR to reprocess the multiplex PCR reads, holding one entry per CDR3 protein. The table lists 170,000 or so distinct CDR3 sequences, 30% to 45% of them singletons, with around 5.8% in the top ten. Sequences were obtained from peripheral blood. These receptor sequences come from a woman in her thirties or forties with Graves' ophthalmopathy. The CDR3 runs from the conserved cysteine through the conserved F or W. Each record gives: D gene, clone size, V gene, J gene, CDR3 length, CDR3 protein, CDR3 DNA. The D gene is left open where the match is weak. Some rows mark clone size as missing; the rest say once, few, many or name a class of expanded clone.

d_gene: TRBD2
abundance: -
v_gene: TRBV27
j_gene: TRBJ2-7
len: 16
CDR3aa: CASSSLTGRTTYEQYF
CDR3nt: TGTGCCAGCAGTTCTCTTACCGGGAGGACAACCTACGAGCAGTACTTC

d_gene: -
abundance: -
v_gene: TRBV7-2
j_gene: TRBJ2-5
len: 14
CDR3aa: CASSLVADQETQYF
CDR3nt: TGTGCCAGCAGCTTAGTAGCGGACCAAGAGACCCAGTACTTC

d_gene: TRBD1
abundance: many
v_gene: TRBV27
j_gene: TRBJ1-3
len: 14
CDR3aa: CASSGQLSGNTIYF
CDR3nt: TGTGCCAGCTCGGGACAGCTCTCTGGAAACACCATATATTTT

d_gene: -
abundance: many
v_gene: TRBV15
j_gene: TRBJ1-1
len: 14
CDR3aa: CATSRVLQGAEAFF
CDR3nt: TGTGCCACCAGCAGAGTGTTGCAGGGCGCTGAAGCTTTCTTT

d_gene: -
abundance: many
v_gene: TRBV12-3/TRBV12-4
j_gene: TRBJ2-7
len: 14
CDR3aa: CASSLAGPRHEQYF
CDR3nt: TGTGCCAGCAGTTTGGCGGGGCCTCGGCACGAGCAGTACTTC

d_gene: TRBD1
abundance: -
v_gene: TRBV12-3/TRBV12-4
j_gene: TRBJ2-7
len: 14
CDR3aa: CASSFGDRRYEQYF
CDR3nt: TGTGCCAGCAGTTTCGGGGACAGGAGGTACGAGCAGTACTTC

d_gene: TRBD1
abundance: many
v_gene: TRBV6-5
j_gene: TRBJ1-1
len: 13
CDR3aa: CASSSDRGTEAFF
CDR3nt: TGTGCCAGCAGTTCGGACAGGGGGACTGAAGCTTTCTTT

d_gene: -
abundance: -
v_gene: TRBV19
j_gene: TRBJ2-5
len: 13
CDR3aa: CASSMGRQETQYF
CDR3nt: TGTGCCAGTAGTATGGGTAGGCAAGAGACCCAGTACTTC

d_gene: -
abundance: -
v_gene: TRBV6-1
j_gene: TRBJ2-7
len: 13
CDR3aa: CASSTPIGAEQYF
CDR3nt: TGTGCCAGCAGTACCCCAATAGGGGCCGAGCAGTACTTC

d_gene: -
abundance: many
v_gene: TRBV5-1
j_gene: TRBJ2-2
len: 15
CDR3aa: CASRHGRTGVGELFF
CDR3nt: TGCGCCAGCAGGCACGGACGCACGGGGGTCGGGGAGCTGTTTTTT

d_gene: -
abundance: many
v_gene: TRBV7-2
j_gene: TRBJ1-1
len: 13
CDR3aa: CASSLVWQTEAFF
CDR3nt: TGTGCCAGCAGCTTAGTTTGGCAAACTGAAGCTTTCTTT

d_gene: -
abundance: -
v_gene: TRBV5-5
j_gene: TRBJ1-2
len: 14
CDR3aa: CASSPSTVGSGYTF
CDR3nt: TGTGCCAGCAGTCCATCCACCGTAGGTTCTGGCTACACCTTC

d_gene: TRBD2
abundance: -
v_gene: TRBV29-1
j_gene: TRBJ2-7
len: 13
CDR3aa: CSAEASGKYEQYF
CDR3nt: TGCAGCGCTGAAGCTAGCGGGAAGTACGAGCAGTACTTC

d_gene: -
abundance: many
v_gene: TRBV2
j_gene: TRBJ2-2
len: 13
CDR3aa: CASNQPGQGELFF
CDR3nt: TGTGCCAGCAATCAGCCGGGGCAGGGGGAGCTGTTTTTT

d_gene: TRBD1
abundance: many
v_gene: TRBV2
j_gene: TRBJ2-7
len: 12
CDR3aa: CASSKDRAKQYF
CDR3nt: TGTGCCAGCAGTAAGGACAGGGCCAAGCAGTACTTC

d_gene: TRBD2
abundance: -
v_gene: TRBV19
j_gene: TRBJ2-7
len: 16
CDR3aa: CASSPGSGRTVYEQYF
CDR3nt: TGTGCCAGTAGTCCGGGAAGCGGGAGGACCGTCTACGAGCAGTACTTC

d_gene: TRBD2
abundance: -
v_gene: TRBV7-3
j_gene: TRBJ2-7
len: 20
CDR3aa: CASSLRESQTLAGTPYEQYF
CDR3nt: TGTGCCAGCAGCTTAAGGGAGAGCCAAACTCTAGCGGGAACACCCTACGAGCAGTACTTC